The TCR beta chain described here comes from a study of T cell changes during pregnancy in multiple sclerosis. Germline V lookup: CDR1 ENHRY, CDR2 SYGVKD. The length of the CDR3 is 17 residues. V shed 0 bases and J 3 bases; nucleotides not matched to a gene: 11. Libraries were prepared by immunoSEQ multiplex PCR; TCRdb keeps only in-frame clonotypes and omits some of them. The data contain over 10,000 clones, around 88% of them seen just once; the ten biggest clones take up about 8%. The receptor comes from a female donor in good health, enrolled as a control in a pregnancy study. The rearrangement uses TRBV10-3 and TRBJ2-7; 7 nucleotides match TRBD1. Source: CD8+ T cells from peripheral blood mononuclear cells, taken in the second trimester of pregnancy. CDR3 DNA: TGTGCCATCAGTGAGTCCCGTTACAGGGGACCCTTCTACGAGCAGTACTTC. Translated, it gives CAISESRYRGPFYEQYF.